These 16 T cell receptor beta chains share one sample of origin, sequenced in a study of identical twins. Via MiXCR, TCRdb re-called the 5' RACE reads, giving one row per CDR3 protein. The data show 350,000 to 500,000 distinct CDR3 sequences, 15% to 20% seen once. Sequenced input: naive T cells sorted from blood. The source is a man between 45 and 60 years old in good health.

J is TRBJ2-5 and V is TRBV20-1, with 9 bases aligning to TRBD2. The CDR3 is made up of 15 amino acids. Germline loops: CDR1 DFQATT, CDR2 SNEGSKA (reference sequence). With 3 bases clipped from V and 1 base from J, the junction kept 6 bases outside the gene matches. In DNA, the CDR3 is TGCAGTGCTAGGGTTCTAGCGGGGCCCCAAGAGACCCAGTACTTC. As protein: CSARVLAGPQETQYF.

This clonotype showed up many times. The gene calls are TRBV4-3 and TRBJ2-7; TRBD1 aligns across 9 bases. V lost 4 bases, J lost 1 base, and 5 bases stayed unmatched. Germline loops: CDR1 LGHNA, CDR2 YSLEER. The CDR3 covers 15 residues. CDR3 amino acids: CASSLGDRESYEQYF. The DNA for the CDR3 is TGCGCCAGCAGCCTGGGGGACAGGGAATCCTACGAGCAGTACTTC.

The chain carries TRBV20-1 and TRBJ2-1; the match to TRBD2 covers 10 bases. The CDR3 spans 14 residues. The junction had 2 bases not matched to a gene; V was cut back by 0 bases and J by 6 bases. The germline V gene encodes CDR1 DFQATT and CDR2 SNEGSKA (reference sequence). CDR3: CSAREPSGSNEQFF. Here the CDR3 DNA reads TGCAGTGCTAGAGAGCCTAGCGGGAGCAATGAGCAGTTCTTC.

The sample holds many counts of this clonotype. The chain recombines TRBV20-1 with TRBJ2-1; 11 bases agree with TRBD2. The germline CDR1 and CDR2 sequences are DFQATT and SNEGSKA (reference sequence). This CDR3 comprises 18 residues. Trimming removed 3 bases from V and 7 bases from J; junction bases left unmatched: 17. CDR3 region: CSARAPPTSGSRGNEQFF. The CDR3 nucleotides are TGCAGTGCTAGGGCCCCACCTACTAGCGGGAGTAGGGGGAATGAGCAGTTCTTC.

V gene TRBV6-2 or TRBV6-3 combines with J gene TRBJ2-2; D gene uncertain. V lost 6 bases, J lost 3 bases, and 5 bases lay in between. The CDR3 loop spans 12 amino acids. Germline loops: CDR1 MNHEY, CDR2 SVGEGT. CDR3 nucleotide sequence: TGTGCCAGCAGGAGGTACACCGGGGAGCTGTTTTTT. Protein: CASRRYTGELFF.

V is TRBV4-3 and J is TRBJ2-5; 10 positions match TRBD2. This CDR3 contains 17 residues. With V trimmed by 0 bases and J by 6 bases, 10 bases remained unmatched. Per germline, CDR1 LGHNA and CDR2 YSLEER. CDR3 DNA sequence: TGCGCCAGCAGCCAAGATCCCAGCGGGGGGGCCGTAAAGACCCAGTACTTC. Amino acid sequence: CASSQDPSGGAVKTQYF.

This chain links TRBV10-3 with TRBJ1-2, with D possibly being TRBD1 (6 bases). The germline gives CDR1 ENHRY, CDR2 SYGVKD. Deletions cut 5 bases from V and 2 bases from J, with 9 bases between. The CDR3 covers 13 residues. This CDR3 is CAISPDRNYGYTF. CDR3 nucleotides: TGTGCCATCAGTCCCGACAGGAACTATGGCTACACCTTC.

This clonotype was observed at least ten times. The chain has TRBV4-2 and TRBJ2-1; D is possibly TRBD1 or TRBD2 (5 bases each). This CDR3 spans 16 amino acids. CDR1 and CDR2 from the germline V gene are LGHNA and YNFKEQ. V lost 4 bases and J lost 0, with 13 bases in between. The DNA for the CDR3 is TGTGCCAGCAGCCCAGATTGGGACGACTCCTACAATGAGCAGTTCTTC. This gives the protein CASSPDWDDSYNEQFF.

The sample holds many counts of this clonotype. The chain joins TRBV12-3 or TRBV12-4 to TRBJ2-5; 12 bases line up with TRBD2. The CDR3 consists of 17 residues. With 5 bases clipped from V and 1 base from J, the junction kept 8 bases outside the gene matches. The CDR3 loop reads CASSEELAGGPQETQYF. The CDR3 nucleotides are TGTGCCAGCAGTGAAGAACTAGCGGGGGGCCCCCAAGAGACCCAGTACTTC.

The genes are TRBV5-5 and TRBJ2-5; 14 bases are shared with TRBD2. The CDR3 covers 16 residues. Trimming cost V 4 bases and J 5 bases; bases outside gene matches: 7. The germline CDR1 and CDR2 sequences are SGHKS and YYEKEE (reference sequence). The CDR3 DNA sequence: TGTGCCAGCAGCGTGACTAGCGGGGGGGCTGGGGAGACCCAGTACTTC. As protein: CASSVTSGGAGETQYF.

The CDR3 DNA sequence: TGCGCCAGCAGCTTTGGACAGGGTATGAACACTGAAGCTTTCTTT. Translating it yields CASSFGQGMNTEAFF. The V gene is TRBV5-1, the J gene TRBJ1-1; 8 nucleotides agree with TRBD1. Germline assignment: CDR1 SGHRS and CDR2 YFSETQ. The CDR3 has 15 residues. After removal of 2 bases from V and 0 bases from J, the junction contained 3 bases not matched to a gene.

As to this clonotype: A much larger clone is a single base away; this may be a read error. The rearrangement links TRBV2 to TRBJ2-2, with TRBD1 as a possible D gene (6 bases). The V and J ends lost 4 bases and 1 base respectively, with 10 bases between them. The germline CDR1 and CDR2 sequences are SNHLY and FYNNEI. CDR3 size: 15 residues. The DNA for the CDR3 is TGTGCCAGCAGTGGGGACACCTGGAACACCGGGGAGCTGTTTTTT. This codes for CASSGDTWNTGELFF.

This clonotype was observed at least ten times. The chain joins TRBV5-1 to TRBJ2-1; D might be TRBD1 or TRBD2, each matching 6 bases. The CDR3 has 17 residues. V dropped 3 bases and J dropped 3 bases, with 19 bases sitting between them. The V gene's germline CDR1 is SGHRS and CDR2 YFSETQ. CDR3 loop: CASSSGQTGVYYNEQFF. The DNA for the CDR3 is TGCGCCAGCAGCTCCGGACAGACGGGAGTCTACTACAATGAGCAGTTCTTC.

This clonotype showed up many times. This chain uses TRBV20-1 with TRBJ1-2; D perhaps matches TRBD1 (5 bases). Per germline, CDR1 DFQATT and CDR2 SNEGSKA (reference sequence). The V gene lost 3 bases and the J gene lost 1 base, with 12 bases spanning the gap. The CDR3 is 14 amino acids. CDR3 sequence: CSARHSGGNYGYTF. The CDR3 DNA follows: TGCAGTGCTAGGCATTCGGGGGGTAACTATGGCTACACCTTC.

The chain uses TRBV24-1 and TRBJ2-7; 11 bases agree with TRBD2. The CDR3 is 12 residues long. With 6 bases clipped from V and 9 bases from J, the junction kept 3 bases outside the gene matches. Germline assignment: CDR1 KGHDR and CDR2 SFDVKD. CDR3 coding DNA: TGTGCCACCAGTAGACTAGCGGGGCCGCAGTACTTC. The encoded protein is CATSRLAGPQYF.

This clonotype was detected only a few times. The rearrangement links TRBV20-1 to TRBJ2-5; possibly TRBD1 for D (7 bases). CDR1 DFQATT and CDR2 SNEGSKA come from the germline V gene (reference sequence). Between the trimmed V and J ends, which lost 5 bases and 5 bases, there was a span of 12 bases. The CDR3 sequence is 12 residues long. CDR3 loop: CSARRDSETQYF. CDR3 nucleotides: TGCAGTGCTCGGAGGGACAGTGAGACCCAGTACTTC.